Below are 29 T cell receptor beta chains sequenced from a single sample in a study of blood T cell repertoires in COVID-19 (dated by TCRdb to about 2020). Libraries were made using the immunoSEQ multiplex PCR assay. The immuneACCESS repertoire file appears here via TCRdb, limited to in-frame rearrangements. These files lack a portion of the clones; in checked studies, under half of the deficit traces to unresolved V genes, and the cause of the others is not known. This sample comprises around 440,000 clones, roughly 88% of them detected only once. Around 12% of the sample is in the top ten clones. The sequenced sample consisted of peripheral blood. The receptors were sampled from a woman aged 45-59 years with COVID-19, enrolled during active disease.

V usage is TRBV3-1 (or the pseudogene TRBV3-2) and J usage is TRBJ2-3; 10 bases are a match to TRBD2. The CDR3 covers 15 residues. CDR1 is LGHDT, CDR2 YNNKEL, per germline (reference sequence). Trimming took 5 bases from V and 2 from J; bases not matched to a gene: 4. The CDR3 DNA sequence: TGTGCCAGCAGCGATAGCGGGGGGTCCACAGATACGCAGTATTTT. This codes for CASSDSGGSTDTQYF.

The chain employs TRBV5-1 and TRBJ2-3, with D perhaps TRBD2 (6 bases). Trimming stripped 0 bases from V and 2 bases from J, with 10 bases between. Germline V gene data show CDR1 as SGHRS and CDR2 as YFSETQ. The CDR3 contains 15 residues. CDR3 nucleotide sequence: TGCGCCAGCAGCTTGGTGCGGGAACTCACAGATACGCAGTATTTT. It encodes CASSLVRELTDTQYF.

V usage is TRBV2 and J usage is TRBJ1-4; 7 positions agree with TRBD1. After removal of 7 bases from V and 7 bases from J, the junction contained 9 bases not matched to a gene. The CDR3 runs 14 residues. CDR1 and CDR2 (germline): SNHLY, FYNNEI. In DNA, the CDR3 is TGTGCCAGCATTATTCCAGGGGGAGGTGAAAAACTGTTTTTT. It encodes CASIIPGGGEKLFF.

The V gene is TRBV5-1, the J gene TRBJ2-7; 7 positions agree with TRBD1. The CDR3 contains 14 residues. Germline V gives CDR1 SGHRS, CDR2 YFSETQ. After removal of 0 bases from V and 5 bases from J, the junction contained 5 bases not matched to a gene. The CDR3 loop reads CASSLAVTGDEQYF. The CDR3 bases are TGCGCCAGCAGCTTGGCCGTTACAGGGGACGAGCAGTACTTC. Full variable domain (rest looked up from reference TRBV5-1 and TRBJ2-7): KAGVTQTPRYLIKTRGQQVTLSCSPISGHRSVSWYQQTPGQGLQFLFEYFSETQRNKGNFPGRFSGRQFSNSRSEMNVSTLELGDSALYLCASSLAVTGDEQYFGPGTRLTVT.

The chain couples TRBV27 to TRBJ1-1; 8 bases fit TRBD1. Germline V gene lookup returns CDR1 MNHEY and CDR2 SMNVEV (reference sequence). Unmatched junction bases numbered 4, after V lost 4 bases and J lost 6 bases. CDR3 length equals 13 residues. CDR3 DNA sequence: TGTGCCAGCAGTTGGACAGGGCGGGCTGAAGCTTTCTTT. Its translation: CASSWTGRAEAFF.

This rearrangement joins TRBV18 to TRBJ2-6; possibly TRBD1 for D (6 bases). The germline CDR1 and CDR2 sequences are KGHSH and LQKENI. CDR3 length: 14 amino acids. Deletions cut 3 bases from V and 4 bases from J, with 7 bases between. The CDR3 DNA reads as TGTGCCAGCTCACCCGGGACAGGGGCCAACGTCCTGACTTTC. Translating it yields CASSPGTGANVLTF.

In nucleotides, the CDR3 is TGTGCCAGCAGCTTAGCCCAGGGAAGGAGCAATCAGCCCCAGCATTTT. It is translated as CASSLAQGRSNQPQHF. The V gene is TRBV7-8, the J gene TRBJ1-5; possibly TRBD1 for D (5 bases). V dropped 0 bases and J dropped 1 base, with 10 bases sitting between them. The germline CDR1 and CDR2 sequences are SGHVS and FQNEAQ. The length of the CDR3 is 16 residues.

V and J are TRBV5-1 and TRBJ1-2; D unclear. Germline loops: CDR1 SGHRS, CDR2 YFSETQ. The CDR3 runs to 13 residues. Between the trimmed V and J ends, which lost 4 bases and 8 bases, there was a span of 15 bases. The DNA for the CDR3 is TGCGCCAGCAGCCGAGGGTACGCGGAGGGCTACACCTTC. It encodes CASSRGYAEGYTF.

The rearrangement links TRBV6-5 to TRBJ2-7, with 9 bases lining up with TRBD2. This CDR3 contains 15 residues. Germline V gene sequence: CDR1 MNHEY, CDR2 SVGAGI. The V gene end was trimmed by 7 bases and the J gene end by 6 bases; junction bases not matched to a gene: 13. Here the CDR3 reads CASTQVGLAGREQYF. The CDR3 nucleotides are TGTGCCAGCACCCAGGTGGGGCTAGCGGGGCGCGAGCAGTACTTC.

The CDR3 region has the DNA TGTGCCAGCAGCCAAGGAGGATCTAGCACAGATACGCAGTATTTT. Translating gives CASSQGGSSTDTQYF. The J gene is TRBJ2-3, the V gene TRBV14; no definite D call. Germline V gives CDR1 SGHDN, CDR2 FVKESK. V lost 1 base to trimming and J lost 0 bases, with 8 bases between them. CDR3 length: 15 amino acids.

This clone showed up just once. This chain links TRBV9 with TRBJ1-4, with a weak D call TRBD1 (5 bases). Germline-derived CDR1 and CDR2 are SGDLS and YYNGEE. This CDR3 comprises 15 residues. V lost 0 bases and J 10 bases, leaving 16 bases between the germline ends. CDR3 DNA sequence: TGTGCCAGCAGCGTAGAAACAGGCCCCCAAGGAAAACTGTTTTTT. Its translation: CASSVETGPQGKLFF.

The chain employs TRBV6-5 and TRBJ1-1; D gene ambiguous. The germline V gene encodes CDR1 MNHEY and CDR2 SVGAGI. The CDR3 spans 13 residues. Trimming cost V 7 bases and J 1 base, with 10 bases left between them. CDR3 in amino acids: CASKPTRNTEAFF. The CDR3 DNA follows: TGTGCCAGCAAGCCTACTCGGAACACTGAAGCTTTCTTT.

This chain uses TRBV7-3 with TRBJ2-3, with 9 bases lining up with TRBD1. J was trimmed by 4 bases and V by 8 bases; bases with no gene match: 13. There are 16 residues in the CDR3. Germline V lookup: CDR1 SGHTA, CDR2 FQGTGA. The CDR3 loop reads CASRCLGQGTPDTQYF. Written as DNA, the CDR3 is TGTGCCAGCCGGTGCTTGGGACAGGGAACCCCAGATACGCAGTATTTT.

The gene calls are TRBV27 and TRBJ1-5, with D uncertain. The CDR3 covers 13 residues. The V and J ends lost 2 bases and 8 bases respectively, with 10 bases between them. The germline V gene has CDR1 MNHEY and CDR2 SMNVEV (reference sequence). CDR3 residues: CASSLNGVEPQHF. The CDR3 region has the DNA TGTGCCAGCAGTTTAAACGGGGTTGAGCCCCAGCATTTT.

V is TRBV4-1 and J is TRBJ2-7, with TRBD1 matching over 8 bases. The germline gives CDR1 MGHRA, CDR2 YSYEKL. The CDR3 loop spans 17 amino acids. The V and J ends lost 4 bases and 5 bases, in that order; junction bases with no gene match: 16. The CDR3: CASSLRSGTGVQDEQYF. For the CDR3, the DNA is TGCGCCAGCAGCCTCCGGTCCGGGACAGGAGTCCAAGACGAGCAGTACTTC.

The chain carries TRBV5-4 and TRBJ2-2, with TRBD2 identical over 8 bases. V shed 0 bases, J shed 4 bases, and the junction held 2 bases outside the gene matches. Germline CDR1 and CDR2: SGHNT and YYREEE (reference sequence). The CDR3 length is 15 residues. CDR3 DNA sequence: TGTGCCAGCAGCTTGGGACTAGCGTCCACCGGGGAGCTGTTTTTT. Protein product: CASSLGLASTGELFF.

This sequence joins TRBV18 and TRBJ1-6; D unresolved. Trimming stripped 4 bases from V and 7 bases from J, with 8 bases between. CDR3 length equals 13 residues. Looked up from germline, CDR1 is KGHSH and CDR2 is LQKENI. Here the CDR3 reads CASSLTSNSPLHF. The CDR3, as DNA: TGTGCCAGCTCACTAACTTCCAATTCACCCCTCCACTTT.

This rearrangement joins TRBV15 to TRBJ1-4; D is possibly TRBD1 (6 bases). In germline, CDR1 is LNHNV, CDR2 YYDKDF (reference sequence). The CDR3 extends over 15 amino acids. V lost 6 bases to trimming and J lost 4 bases, with 15 bases between them. For the CDR3, the DNA is TGTGCCACCAGTCCGTTCAGGGGCCTTAATGAAAAACTGTTTTTT. Protein sequence: CATSPFRGLNEKLFF.

This clone was observed once. The chain employs TRBV6-1 and TRBJ1-1; D may be TRBD1 (5 bases). V was cut by 3 bases and J by 11 bases, with 16 bases left in between. The germline gives CDR1 MNHNS, CDR2 SASEGT. There are 13 residues in the CDR3. CDR3 loop: CASSELTGFGAFF. The DNA of the CDR3 is TGTGCCAGCAGTGAGCTTACAGGATTTGGGGCTTTCTTT.

The rearrangement joins TRBV24-1 to TRBJ2-3; 9 bases align to TRBD2. Trimming at V came to 3 bases and at J to 2 bases, leaving 8 bases not matched to a gene. Germline V lookup: CDR1 KGHDR, CDR2 SFDVKD. This CDR3 is built from 17 residues. The CDR3: CATSDGRTSEYTDTQYF. The CDR3 bases are TGTGCCACCAGTGATGGTCGGACTAGCGAATACACAGATACGCAGTATTTT.

This clone was seen just once. The V and J genes are TRBV2 and TRBJ1-3; 10 bases are a match to TRBD1. V lost 8 bases, J lost 4 bases, and 2 bases stayed unmatched. CDR3 size: 13 residues. Germline CDR1 and CDR2: SNHLY and FYNNEI. The CDR3 DNA reads TGTGCCAGCGGGACAGGGGAAGGAAACACCATATATTTT. This codes for CASGTGEGNTIYF.

The chain employs TRBV19 and TRBJ2-6; no clear D. V dropped 5 bases and J dropped 0 bases, with 20 bases sitting between them. Per the germline V gene, CDR1 is LNHDA and CDR2 is SQIVND (reference sequence). This CDR3 comprises 19 residues. In DNA, the CDR3 is TGTGCCAGTAGTTTCAAACTCGCAAGAGAGAACTCTGGGGCCAACGTCCTGACTTTC. Its protein is CASSFKLARENSGANVLTF.

The gene calls are TRBV11-1 and TRBJ1-1; 7 bases agree with TRBD1. The CDR3 length is 13 residues. The J segment lost 5 bases and the V segment lost 3 bases, leaving 3 bases of the junction unmatched. Per the germline V gene, CDR1 is SGHAT and CDR2 is FQDESV (reference sequence). The CDR3 sequence is CASSLRGRTEAFF. The CDR3 nucleotides are TGTGCCAGCAGCTTGAGGGGGCGGACTGAAGCTTTCTTT.

The chain uses TRBV29-1 and TRBJ1-4; 7 nucleotides align to TRBD1. Trimming removed 6 bases from V and 7 bases from J; junction bases left unmatched: 8. CDR3 size: 13 residues. Germline V CDR1 and CDR2: SQVTM, ANQGSEA. CDR3 sequence: CSVTDRKGEKLFF. The DNA for the CDR3 is TGCAGCGTCACGGACAGGAAGGGTGAAAAACTGTTTTTT. Supplemented by reference TRBV29-1 and TRBJ1-4, the full variable domain reads SAVISQKPSRDICQRGTSLTIQCQVDSQVTMMFWYRQQPGQSLTLIATANQGSEATYESGFVIDKFPISRPNLTFSTLTVSNMSPEDSSIYLCSVTDRKGEKLFFGSGTQLSVL.

This clone is a singleton in its sample. V usage is TRBV7-8 and J usage is TRBJ2-2; D perhaps matches TRBD1 (6 bases). The CDR3 sequence is 14 residues long. Germline CDR1 and CDR2: SGHVS and FQNEAQ. V lost 1 base and J lost 12, with 15 bases in between. CDR3 DNA sequence: TGTGCCAGCAGCTTAGATGCCCGACAGGTGCAGCTGTTTTTT. Amino acid sequence: CASSLDARQVQLFF.

The V gene is TRBV7-3, the J gene TRBJ2-1; TRBD2 agrees at 10 bases. Germline V gives CDR1 SGHTA, CDR2 FQGTGA. CDR3 length equals 16 residues. After removal of 5 bases from V and 7 bases from J, the junction contained 11 bases not matched to a gene. CDR3 sequence: CASSRDLAGAFNEQFF. The CDR3 DNA reads TGTGCCAGCAGCAGAGACCTAGCGGGGGCCTTTAATGAGCAGTTCTTC. The full variable domain, in which reference TRBV7-3 and TRBJ2-1 provide the parts outside the CDR3, is GAGVSQTPSNKVTEKGKYVELRCDPISGHTALYWYRQSLGQGPEFLIYFQGTGAADDSGLPNDRFFAVRPEGSVSTLKIQRTERGDSAVYLCASSRDLAGAFNEQFFGPGTRLTVL.

This clone was seen once. The rearrangement joins TRBV6-5 to TRBJ1-1; D unresolved. This CDR3 contains 12 residues. Germline loops: CDR1 MNHEY, CDR2 SVGAGI. Trimming removed 6 bases from V and 8 bases from J, with 13 bases in between. The DNA for the CDR3 is TGTGCCAGCAGGCGAGGGAGTGGAGAAGCTTTCTTT. This encodes CASRRGSGEAFF.

The genes are TRBV7-2 and TRBJ2-3; 9 nucleotides agree with TRBD2. Trimming cost V 1 base and J 7 bases; bases outside gene matches: 6. The CDR3 contains 15 residues. Germline V CDR1 and CDR2: SGHTA, FQGNSA. The CDR3 DNA reads TGTGCCAGCAGCTTAGGCGGGGGGGCGCCAAATACGCAGTATTTT. Residues: CASSLGGGAPNTQYF.

The V gene is TRBV6-5, the J gene TRBJ1-2; 8 bases align to TRBD1. In germline, CDR1 is MNHEY, CDR2 SVGAGI. This CDR3 has 15 residues. V shed 5 bases and J 4 bases; nucleotides not matched to a gene: 9. This CDR3 reads CASSPYPGQVYGYTF. For the CDR3, the DNA is TGTGCCAGCAGTCCATACCCGGGACAGGTCTATGGCTACACCTTC.